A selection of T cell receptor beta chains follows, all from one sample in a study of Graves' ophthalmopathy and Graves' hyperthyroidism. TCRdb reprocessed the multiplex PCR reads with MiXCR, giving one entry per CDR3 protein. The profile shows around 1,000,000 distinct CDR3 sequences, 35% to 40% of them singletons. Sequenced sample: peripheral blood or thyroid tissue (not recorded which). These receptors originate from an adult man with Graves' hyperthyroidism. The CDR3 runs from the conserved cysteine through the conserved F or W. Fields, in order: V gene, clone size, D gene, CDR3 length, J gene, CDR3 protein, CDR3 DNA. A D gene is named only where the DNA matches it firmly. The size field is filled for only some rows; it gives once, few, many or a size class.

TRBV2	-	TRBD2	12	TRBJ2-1	CASSGTRGSGFF	TGTGCCAGCAGCGGGACTAGAGGATCGGGTTTCTTC
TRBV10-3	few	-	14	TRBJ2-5	CAISEGGENQPQYF	TGTGCCATCAGTGAAGGCGGGGAAAATCAGCCCCAGTACTTC
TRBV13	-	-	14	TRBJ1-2	CASSRHPPEDGYTF	TGTGCCAGCAGCAGACATCCCCCAGAAGATGGCTACACCTTC
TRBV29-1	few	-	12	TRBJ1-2	CSAPRWPDGYTF	TGCAGCGCCCCACGATGGCCGGATGGCTACACCTTC
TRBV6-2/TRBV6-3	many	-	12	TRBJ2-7	CASSYTSYEQYF	TGTGCCAGCAGTTACACTTCCTACGAGCAGTACTTC
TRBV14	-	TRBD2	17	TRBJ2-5	CASSAGLAGRGEETQYF	TGTGCCAGCAGCGCCGGACTAGCGGGACGGGGGGAAGAGACCCAGTACTTC
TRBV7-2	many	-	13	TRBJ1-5	CASSLQANQPQHF	TGTGCCAGCAGCTTACAAGCCAATCAGCCCCAGCATTTT
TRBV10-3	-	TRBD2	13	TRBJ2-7	CAVHSGSRDEQYF	TGTGCCGTCCATAGCGGGAGTCGGGACGAGCAGTACTTC
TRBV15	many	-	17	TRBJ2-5	CATSRDGTRLKKETQYF	TGTGCCACCAGCAGAGATGGGACGAGACTAAAAAAAGAGACCCAGTACTTC
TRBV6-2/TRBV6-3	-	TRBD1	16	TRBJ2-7	CASILRLGTGHSEQYF	TGTGCCAGCATCCTTAGACTCGGGACAGGTCATAGTGAGCAGTACTTC
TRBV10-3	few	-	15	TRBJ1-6	CASSPLGGRNSPLHF	TGTGCCAGCAGTCCCCTCGGGGGAAGGAATTCACCCCTCCACTTT
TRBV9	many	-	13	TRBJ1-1	CASSVMGNTEAFF	TGTGCCAGCAGCGTCATGGGAAACACTGAAGCTTTCTTT
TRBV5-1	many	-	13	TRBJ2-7	CASSLARGREQYF	TGCGCCAGCAGCTTGGCCCGGGGCCGCGAGCAGTACTTC
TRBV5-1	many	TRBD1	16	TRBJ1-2	CASSLVGTAPAEGYTF	TGCGCCAGCAGCTTGGTGGGGACAGCCCCGGCTGAAGGCTACACCTTC
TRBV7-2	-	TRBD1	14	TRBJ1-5	CASRGQGEGQPQHF	TGTGCCAGCCGCGGACAGGGCGAAGGTCAGCCCCAGCATTTT
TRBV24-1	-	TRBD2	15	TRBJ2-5	CATSDGGGLRETQYF	TGTGCCACCAGTGACGGCGGGGGGCTCAGAGAGACCCAGTACTTC
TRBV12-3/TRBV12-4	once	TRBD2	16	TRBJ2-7	CASSPLAGGFSYEQYF	TGTGCCAGCAGTCCCTTAGCGGGAGGGTTCTCCTACGAGCAGTACTTC
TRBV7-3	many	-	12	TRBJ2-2	CASSISGGELFF	TGTGCCAGCAGCATTAGCGGCGGGGAGCTGTTTTTT
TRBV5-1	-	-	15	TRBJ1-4	CASSVAPATNEKLFF	TGCGCCAGCAGCGTTGCTCCCGCAACTAATGAAAAACTGTTTTTT
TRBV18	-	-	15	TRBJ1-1	CASSPQRTDNTEAFF	TGTGCCAGCTCACCACAAAGGACGGATAACACTGAAGCTTTCTTT
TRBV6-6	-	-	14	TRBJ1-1	CASSEYRRSDEAFF	TGTGCCAGCAGTGAATACAGGAGATCGGATGAAGCTTTCTTT
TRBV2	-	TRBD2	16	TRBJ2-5	CASVEGAGGDQETQYF	TGTGCCAGCGTTGAAGGAGCGGGAGGGGACCAAGAGACCCAGTACTTC
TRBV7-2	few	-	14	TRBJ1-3	CASSPTFSGNTIYF	TGTGCCAGCAGCCCCACCTTCTCTGGAAACACCATATATTTT
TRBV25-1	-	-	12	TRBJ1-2	CASSIYSGGYTF	TGTGCCAGCAGTATCTACAGTGGTGGCTACACCTTC
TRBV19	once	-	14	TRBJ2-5	CASSSPRAEETQYF	TGTGCCAGTAGTTCTCCCCGGGCGGAAGAGACCCAGTACTTC
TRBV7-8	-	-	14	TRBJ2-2	CASKPDPHTGELFF	TGTGCCAGCAAGCCGGACCCCCACACCGGGGAGCTGTTTTTT
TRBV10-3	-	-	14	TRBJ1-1	CARQGAGLDDEAFF	TGTGCTAGGCAGGGAGCCGGATTGGACGACGAAGCTTTCTTT